This entry is about one T cell receptor beta chain. Its specificity is unknown. V dropped 5 bases and J dropped 3 bases, with 10 bases sitting between them. CDR3 length: 13 residues. Per the germline V gene, CDR1 is SEHNR and CDR2 is FQNEAQ (reference sequence). Treatment specified: oral pan-JAK inhibitor, 5-10 mg twice daily. Sequencing used cDNA as its template, made by extracting RNA and reverse transcribing it. The repertoire was sequenced with immunoSEQ multiplex PCR; TCRdb's copy has only in-frame clones and lacks some. The sample lists some 88,000 clones; roughly 47% were seen once. The source of the sample is a study of CD8+ T cells in alopecia areata. Overall study results and limits: Clonality in lesional scalp, especially alopecia totalis/universalis, exceeded that of normal scalp.

The starting material was CD8+ T cells sorted from blood, obtained at week 24, from a patient treated with tofacitinib. The V and J genes are TRBV7-9 and TRBJ2-5; D is unclear. The sequence derives from a human donor with alopecia areata. The CDR3 region has the DNA TGTGCCAGCAGCCACCCCGCGGAAGAGACCCAGTACTTC. Amino acid sequence: CASSHPAEETQYF.